This TCR beta chain was profiled in a study of shared clonotypes between healthy human individuals. Germline CDR1 is GTSNPN and CDR2 is SVGIG (reference sequence). Trimming pared 0 bases from V and 5 bases from J, leaving 21 bases between. CDR3 size: 17 residues. Some clones are missing from TCRdb's copy, which holds only in-frame ones; the method was immunoSEQ multiplex PCR. There are about 1.1 million clones in the sample; approximately 80% occur only once, and around 0.6% lies in the top ten. The clonotype originates from a young man in good health. Some clones in this sample may be carry-over from other donors' samples. Sequencing used memory CD4+ T cells from PBMCs. Subset of the sample: CD45RA-negative fraction. The chain is built from TRBV30 and TRBJ2-3, with D possibly TRBD2 on 5 matching bases. This CDR3 reads CAWSVRGSSYKQDTQYF. In DNA form, the CDR3 reads TGTGCCTGGAGTGTACGGGGAAGCTCCTACAAACAAGATACGCAGTATTTT.